The 24 T cell receptor beta chains listed next were all sequenced from one sample in a study of beta chain features in type 1 diabetes. The sequenced template was cDNA made from the entire isolated RNA. Assay used: immunoSEQ multiplex PCR; TCRdb lists only in-frame clones, some missing. The sample includes 330,000 or so clones, 10% to 15% seen only once; the top ten take approximately 0.011%. Study-level findings and limits: Type 1 diabetes patients had TCRB CDR3s that were shorter (moderately but significantly so) in all four CD4+ subsets.

Their antigens are not known. Sequencing used naive CD4+ T cells from blood. These receptors were obtained from a woman between 18 and 29 years old with type 1 diabetes.

Only a few counts were recorded for this clone. The V gene is TRBV30, the J gene TRBJ2-5, with 12 bases lining up with TRBD1. The CDR3 covers 15 residues. Per the germline V gene, CDR1 is GTSNPN and CDR2 is SVGIG (reference sequence). Trimming took 2 bases from V and 4 from J; bases not matched to a gene: 5. CDR3: CAWSPGQGAAETQYF. CDR3 coding DNA: TGTGCCTGGAGTCCGGGACAGGGGGCCGCAGAGACCCAGTACTTC.

The chain has TRBV7-2 and TRBJ1-1, with D hard to call. V shed 8 bases and J shed 1 base, with 14 bases lying between them. The CDR3 length is 14 residues. Germline V gene data show CDR1 as SGHTA and CDR2 as FQGNSA. The CDR3 nucleotides are TGTGCCAGCGGATCAGGAGGGAAGAACACTGAAGCTTTCTTT. Residues: CASGSGGKNTEAFF.

In this sample, this clone turned up a few times. This sequence joins TRBV7-2 and TRBJ2-5; tentative D call: TRBD1 (6 bases). CDR1 and CDR2 (germline): SGHTA, FQGNSA. This CDR3 spans 14 amino acids. Trimming removed 5 bases at V and 4 bases at J, with 14 bases between. The CDR3 sequence: CASSTLQGAETQYF. In DNA, the CDR3 is TGTGCCAGCAGCACCCTACAGGGTGCAGAGACCCAGTACTTC.

This chain uses TRBV6-5 with TRBJ2-3; no definite D call. The germline CDR1 and CDR2 sequences are MNHEY and SVGAGI. V lost 4 bases to trimming and J lost 5 bases, with 10 bases between them. The CDR3 has 13 residues. Here the CDR3 reads CASSFERRDTQYF. The DNA for the CDR3 is TGTGCCAGCAGTTTCGAGCGCCGAGATACGCAGTATTTT.

This chain joins TRBV5-4 and TRBJ2-5; unclear D gene. CDR3 length: 12 amino acids. Trimming left V 1 base short and J 4 bases short, with 5 bases between. The germline gives CDR1 SGHNT, CDR2 YYREEE (reference sequence). The CDR3 protein is CASSLHGETQYF. DNA for the CDR3: TGTGCCAGCAGCTTGCACGGAGAGACCCAGTACTTC.

The J gene is TRBJ2-1, the V gene TRBV29-1, with 11 nucleotides matching TRBD1. Germline CDR1 reads SQVTM; CDR2 reads ANQGSEA. V lost 0 bases, J lost 9 bases, and 7 bases stayed unmatched. CDR3 length equals 15 residues. CDR3 loop: CSVEEGDRGYGEQFF. The CDR3 DNA sequence: TGCAGCGTTGAAGAGGGGGACAGGGGGTACGGTGAGCAGTTCTTC.

The chain recombines TRBV7-8 with TRBJ2-3; 12 bases are a match to TRBD2. With 2 bases clipped from V and 2 bases from J, the junction kept 5 bases outside the gene matches. Germline assignment: CDR1 SGHVS and CDR2 FQNEAQ. This CDR3 comprises 17 residues. As DNA, the CDR3 is TGTGCCAGCAGCTTATCAACTAGCGGGAGGTCCACAGATACGCAGTATTTT. It is translated as CASSLSTSGRSTDTQYF.

The rearrangement joins TRBV19 to TRBJ2-2; 7 bases agree with TRBD2. With 8 bases clipped from V and 6 bases from J, the junction kept 15 bases outside the gene matches. Germline CDR1 reads LNHDA; CDR2 reads SQIVND (reference sequence). The CDR3 loop spans 16 amino acids. CDR3 loop: CASRVLWEGPSGELFF. CDR3 in DNA: TGTGCCAGTCGAGTACTGTGGGAGGGCCCTTCCGGGGAGCTGTTTTTT.

V and J are TRBV15 and TRBJ1-1; no firm D call. CDR1 LNHNV and CDR2 YYDKDF come from the germline V gene (reference sequence). The V end lost 11 bases, the J end lost 10 bases, and 17 bases lay between the germline ends. This CDR3 is 11 amino acids long. The CDR3 is CASPRRGRAFF. The DNA for the CDR3 is TGTGCCTCACCTCGACGCGGAAGAGCTTTCTTT.

The chain couples TRBV28 to TRBJ2-2, with D tentatively TRBD1 (6 bases). CDR1 is MDHEN and CDR2 is SYDVKM in the germline V gene. The V and J ends lost 6 bases and 7 bases respectively, with 15 bases between them. The CDR3 has 14 residues. CDR3 DNA: TGTGCCAGCAGACGACAGACAGGAATCGGGGAGCTGTTTTTT. Residues: CASRRQTGIGELFF.

The chain has TRBV15 and TRBJ1-4, with D unclear. The germline V gene has CDR1 LNHNV and CDR2 YYDKDF (reference sequence). The CDR3 is 16 residues long. V lost 0 bases to trimming and J lost 0 bases, with 8 bases between them. The CDR3 bases are TGTGCCACCAGCAGAGATTTGGCCACAACTAATGAAAAACTGTTTTTT. It specifies CATSRDLATTNEKLFF.

This clone turned up a few times. The genes are TRBV30 and TRBJ2-3, with 7 bases fitting TRBD2. This CDR3 has 15 residues. Trimming took 5 bases from V and 0 from J; bases not matched to a gene: 8. Germline loops: CDR1 GTSNPN, CDR2 SVGIG (reference sequence). CDR3 region: CAWGLPAGSTDTQYF. Written as DNA, the CDR3 is TGTGCCTGGGGTCTTCCAGCGGGAAGCACAGATACGCAGTATTTT.

The chain uses TRBV30 and TRBJ2-2; no definite D call. Germline CDR1 and CDR2: GTSNPN and SVGIG (reference sequence). There are 14 residues in the CDR3. The V and J ends lost 3 bases and 6 bases respectively, with 14 bases between them. CDR3 amino acids: CAWSLRLVAGELFF. CDR3 nucleotide sequence: TGTGCCTGGAGCCTAAGATTAGTGGCCGGGGAGCTGTTTTTT.

This clone was seen a handful of times. V usage is TRBV11-3 and J usage is TRBJ2-2; TRBD1 matches at 11 bases. The CDR3 runs to 15 residues. The V and J ends lost 4 bases and 11 bases, in that order; junction bases with no gene match: 9. Germline CDR1 reads SGHNT; CDR2 reads YENEEA. CDR3 region: CASSSPGTGGSELFF. The DNA for the CDR3 is TGTGCCAGCAGCTCCCCCGGGACAGGGGGAAGTGAGCTGTTTTTT.

The rearrangement links TRBV28 to TRBJ2-2; D is perhaps TRBD1 (6 bases). CDR1 is MDHEN and CDR2 is SYDVKM in the germline V gene. V dropped 8 bases and J dropped 6 bases, with 16 bases sitting between them. This CDR3 contains 14 residues. The chain's CDR3 is CASSNIGGAGELFF. The CDR3 nucleotides are TGTGCCAGCTCGAATATAGGGGGAGCCGGGGAGCTGTTTTTT.

This sequence joins TRBV9 and TRBJ2-5, with 10 bases aligning to TRBD1. Germline CDR1 SGDLS, CDR2 YYNGEE. The V and J ends lost 4 bases and 2 bases, in that order; junction bases with no gene match: 2. The CDR3 is made up of 14 amino acids. CDR3 DNA sequence: TGTGCCAGCAGCCGGGACAGGGGACAAGAGACCCAGTACTTC. This sequence encodes CASSRDRGQETQYF.

CDR3 nucleotides: TGTGCCAGCAGGACAGGGAGCAATCAGCCCCAGCATTTT. Amino acid sequence: CASRTGSNQPQHF. This rearrangement joins TRBV7-9 to TRBJ1-5; 7 nucleotides line up with TRBD1. This CDR3 is 13 amino acids long. J lost 1 base, V lost 6 bases, and 0 bases had no gene match. Germline values: CDR1 SEHNR, CDR2 FQNEAQ (reference sequence).

This clone occurred a few times. The CDR3 DNA reads TGTGCCAGCAGTTTATCGGCAGGGTGGACCTACGAGCAGTACTTC. Amino acid sequence: CASSLSAGWTYEQYF. The genes are TRBV28 and TRBJ2-7; perhaps TRBD1 as D (5 bases). Trimming took off 1 base at V and 2 bases at J, with 12 bases between the two ends. Looked up from germline, CDR1 is MDHEN and CDR2 is SYDVKM. The CDR3 runs 15 residues.

The J gene is TRBJ1-1, the V gene TRBV19; TRBD1 aligns across 8 bases. Germline CDR1 reads LNHDA; CDR2 reads SQIVND (reference sequence). V shed 6 bases, J shed 4 bases, and the junction held 10 bases outside the gene matches. This CDR3 is 15 amino acids long. Written as DNA, the CDR3 is TGTGCCAGTAGGATCGACAGGGGTTCGGGCACTGAAGCTTTCTTT. Its protein product is CASRIDRGSGTEAFF.

The table lists this clone with a few counts. The chain recombines TRBV29-1 with TRBJ2-2, with TRBD1 identical over 12 bases. Germline trimming cut 7 bases from V and 4 bases from J; bases unmatched to any gene: 4. Per the germline V gene, CDR1 is SQVTM and CDR2 is ANQGSEA. The CDR3 is made up of 14 amino acids. CDR3 coding DNA: TGCAGCGCATGGGACAGGGGGCGCACCGGGGAGCTGTTTTTT. It is translated as CSAWDRGRTGELFF.

This clone has just a few counts. The V gene is TRBV21-1, the J gene TRBJ1-6; TRBD1 was called by the table and not checked on the DNA. TRBV21-1 represents a pseudogene. This CDR3 contains 15 residues. CDR3 sequence (DNA): TGTGCCAGCAACGGCGGCCAGGGCCTTTACTCACCCCTCCACTTT. Translated: CASNGGQGLYSPLHF.

The sample holds a few counts of this clone. The V gene is TRBV30, the J gene TRBJ2-7; 14 positions agree with TRBD2. The CDR3 contains 17 residues. V shed 5 bases, J shed 6 bases, and the junction held 15 bases outside the gene matches. Germline CDR1 reads GTSNPN; CDR2 reads SVGIG (reference sequence). Here the CDR3 reads CAWVDGTSGRGGLEQYF. In nucleotides, the CDR3 is TGTGCCTGGGTCGACGGGACTAGCGGGAGAGGGGGCCTCGAGCAGTACTTC.

The J gene is TRBJ2-7, the V gene TRBV4-2; TRBD2 agrees at 7 bases. Germline V gene data show CDR1 as LGHNA and CDR2 as YNFKEQ. Trimming at V came to 3 bases and at J to 2 bases, leaving 10 bases not matched to a gene. The CDR3 has 16 residues. CDR3 residues: CASSQGTQRGAYEQYF. Written as DNA, the CDR3 is TGTGCCAGCAGCCAGGGGACCCAGCGGGGAGCCTACGAGCAGTACTTC.

The chain employs TRBV5-1 and TRBJ1-1, with 11 positions matching TRBD1. Germline lookup yields CDR1 SGHRS and CDR2 YFSETQ. The CDR3 is 15 amino acids. V lost 2 bases to trimming and J lost 7 bases; unmatched junction nucleotides: 7. The chain's CDR3 is CASSFISGTGGEAFF. In nucleotides, the CDR3 is TGCGCCAGCAGCTTTATCTCCGGGACAGGGGGTGAAGCTTTCTTT.